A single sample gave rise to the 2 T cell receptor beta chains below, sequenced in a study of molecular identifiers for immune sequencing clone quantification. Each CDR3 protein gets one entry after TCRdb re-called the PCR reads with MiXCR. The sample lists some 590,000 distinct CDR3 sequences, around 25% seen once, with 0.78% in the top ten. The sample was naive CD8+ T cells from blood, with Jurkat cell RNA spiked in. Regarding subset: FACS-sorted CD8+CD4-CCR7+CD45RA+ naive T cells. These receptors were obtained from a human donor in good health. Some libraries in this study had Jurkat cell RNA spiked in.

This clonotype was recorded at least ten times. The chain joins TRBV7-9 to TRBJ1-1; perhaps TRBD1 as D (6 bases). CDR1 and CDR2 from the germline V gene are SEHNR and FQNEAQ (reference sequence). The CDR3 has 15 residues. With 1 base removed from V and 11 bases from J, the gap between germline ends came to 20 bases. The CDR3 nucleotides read TGTGCCAGCAGCTTAGTCACCCTTTGGGGACAACCGGCTTTCTTT. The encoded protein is CASSLVTLWGQPAFF.

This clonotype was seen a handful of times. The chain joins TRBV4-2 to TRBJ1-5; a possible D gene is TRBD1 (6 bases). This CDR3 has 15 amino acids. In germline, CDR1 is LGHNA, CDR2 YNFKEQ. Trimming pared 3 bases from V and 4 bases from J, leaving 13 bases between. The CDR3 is CASSQARGGNQPQHF. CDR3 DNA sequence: TGTGCCAGCAGCCAGGCTAGGGGGGGAAATCAGCCCCAGCATTTT.